One and the same sample provided the 31 T cell receptor beta chains below, sequenced in a study of blood T cell repertoires in COVID-19. Libraries were prepared by immunoSEQ multiplex PCR; TCRdb keeps only in-frame clonotypes and omits some of them. The sample includes fewer than 130,000 clones, approximately 67% of them seen just once. Material: peripheral blood. The receptor source for this set is a woman aged 55-75 years with acute or convalescent COVID-19.

Only one count was recorded for this clone. V and J are TRBV5-1 and TRBJ1-1; the D gene is possibly TRBD1 (6 bases). Trimming cost V 1 base and J 4 bases, with 8 bases left between them. The CDR3 has 13 residues. Germline CDR1 SGHRS, CDR2 YFSETQ. For the CDR3, the DNA is TGCGCCAGCAGCTTGCAGGGGCGCACTGAAGCTTTCTTT. Translation: CASSLQGRTEAFF.

In its sample, this clone was seen once. The V call is TRBV5-1, the J call TRBJ2-7, with D hard to call. This CDR3 is built from 13 residues. CDR1 and CDR2 from the germline V gene are SGHRS and YFSETQ. V was cut by 0 bases and J by 4 bases, with 8 bases left in between. The CDR3 spells CASSLAERYEQYF. The CDR3 DNA reads TGCGCCAGCAGCTTGGCAGAGCGATACGAGCAGTACTTC.

The V call is TRBV12-3 or TRBV12-4, the J call TRBJ1-3, with no clear D. V lost 4 bases and J lost 2, with 6 bases in between. The CDR3 sequence is 13 residues long. The CDR3 region is CASSYAAGNTIYF. CDR3 sequence (DNA): TGTGCCAGCAGTTACGCGGCTGGAAACACCATATATTTT.

This clone was observed at least ten times. The chain recombines TRBV5-1 with TRBJ2-5, with D maybe TRBD1 (6 bases). The CDR3 is 14 amino acids. Trimming removed 0 bases at V and 4 bases at J, with 10 bases between. CDR1 SGHRS and CDR2 YFSETQ come from the germline V gene. The CDR3 DNA is TGCGCCAGCAGCTTGGGCCACAGGGTAGAGACCCAGTACTTC. It codes for CASSLGHRVETQYF.

This rearrangement joins TRBV24-1 to TRBJ2-7, with 9 bases aligning to TRBD1. The CDR3 spans 16 residues. The ends lost 0 bases at V and 9 bases at J; junction bases unmatched: 11. Germline CDR1 is KGHDR and CDR2 is SFDVKD. DNA for the CDR3: TGTGCCACCAGTGATTTGCCTGGGGACAGGGCGGATAGGCAGTACTTC. It translates to CATSDLPGDRADRQYF.

This sequence joins TRBV4-1 and TRBJ2-5; D not resolved. This CDR3 region has 15 residues. CDR1 and CDR2 (germline): MGHRA, YSYEKL. Trimming removed 3 bases from V and 2 bases from J, with 13 bases in between. The CDR3 coding sequence is TGCGCCAGCAGCCACAGTTTCTTGATGCAAGAGACCCAGTACTTC. Amino acid sequence: CASSHSFLMQETQYF.

As regards this clone: One end of the junction varies from germline; a read error may be responsible. This chain joins TRBV6-4 and TRBJ1-1; D possibly corresponds to TRBD1 (5 bases). CDR3 length: 12 residues. CDR1 MRHNA and CDR2 SNTAGT come from the germline V gene. The CDR3 DNA reads as TGTGCCAGCAGCGGAGGGGCCCAAGGCAGGATCTTT. Its protein is CASSGGAQGRIF.

The chain employs TRBV3-1 (or the pseudogene TRBV3-2) and TRBJ1-2, with TRBD1 matching over 7 bases. The CDR3 has 15 amino acids. Germline V gene data show CDR1 as LGHDT and CDR2 as YNNKEL (reference sequence). V was pared by 4 bases and J by 6 bases, with 11 bases of the junction left unmatched. The CDR3 protein is CASSPLGGRSNGYTF. CDR3 bases: TGTGCCAGCAGCCCCCTAGGGGGCAGGTCCAATGGCTACACCTTC.

A few counts support this clone. The identical CDR3 is also encoded by other nucleotide sequences in the sample. The CDR3 region has the DNA TGTGCCACCAGTGACCCTGGACAGGGGAATGGCTACACCTTC. Its protein product is CATSDPGQGNGYTF. The gene calls are TRBV24-1 and TRBJ1-2; TRBD1 matches 9 bases. Trimming at V came to 4 bases and at J to 6 bases, leaving 5 bases not matched to a gene. The germline gives CDR1 KGHDR, CDR2 SFDVKD. CDR3 length: 14 residues.

V usage is TRBV11-3 and J usage is TRBJ2-1; TRBD2 aligns across 15 bases. V lost 2 bases to trimming and J lost 10 bases; unmatched junction nucleotides: 9. The CDR3 sequence is 17 residues long. Germline loops: CDR1 SGHNT, CDR2 YENEEA. The CDR3 protein is CASSLSGLAGGTREQFF. CDR3 nucleotides: TGTGCCAGCAGCTTATCGGGACTAGCGGGGGGCACCAGGGAGCAGTTCTTC.

The chain carries TRBV7-8 and TRBJ1-5, with 7 bases identical to TRBD1. The V and J ends lost 8 bases and 2 bases, in that order; junction bases with no gene match: 6. CDR3 length: 14 residues. The V gene's germline CDR1 is SGHVS and CDR2 FQNEAQ. DNA of the CDR3: TGTGCCAGCCAAGGGGGCATTGGCAATCAGCCCCAGCATTTT. Translating it yields CASQGGIGNQPQHF.

The genes are TRBV2 and TRBJ1-5, with 7 bases lining up with TRBD1. The CDR3 has 16 residues. Losses at the gene ends were 1 base for V and 3 bases for J; bases not matched to a gene: 6. In germline, CDR1 is SNHLY, CDR2 FYNNEI. The DNA of the CDR3 is TGTGCCAGCAGTGAAGAGGGGGGACAGTTCAATCAGCCCCAGCATTTT. Its protein is CASSEEGGQFNQPQHF. Variable domain in full (rest from reference TRBV2 and TRBJ1-5): EPEVTQTPSHQVTQMGQEVILRCVPISNHLYFYWYRQILGQKVEFLVSFYNNEISEKSEIFDDQFSVERPDGSNFTLKIRSTKLEDSAMYFCASSEEGGQFNQPQHFGDGTRLSIL.

The gene calls are TRBV5-1 and TRBJ2-3; D gene uncertain. The CDR3 has 15 amino acids. Germline lookup yields CDR1 SGHRS and CDR2 YFSETQ. The V end was cut by 0 bases, the J end by 0 bases, with 8 bases between. The CDR3 sequence is CASSLGDKSTDTQYF. As DNA, the CDR3 is TGCGCCAGCAGCTTGGGCGACAAAAGCACAGATACGCAGTATTTT.

V is TRBV18 and J is TRBJ2-3; 7 nucleotides line up with TRBD2. This CDR3 region has 14 residues. Germline trimming cut 8 bases from V and 2 bases from J; bases unmatched to any gene: 7. Germline CDR1 reads KGHSH; CDR2 reads LQKENI. The CDR3 reads CASLAGGNTDTQYF. Here the CDR3 DNA reads TGTGCCAGCCTAGCCGGGGGGAACACAGATACGCAGTATTTT.

V gene TRBV30 combines with J gene TRBJ2-7; D possibly corresponds to TRBD2 (5 bases). The germline V gene encodes CDR1 GTSNPN and CDR2 SVGIG (reference sequence). The V gene lost 2 bases and the J gene lost 5 bases, with 13 bases spanning the gap. The CDR3 has 13 residues. In nucleotides, the CDR3 is TGTGCCTGGAGTATTCTCTCGCGGGACGAGCAGTACTTC. It specifies CAWSILSRDEQYF.

In this sample, this clone turned up a few times. V usage is TRBV5-6 and J usage is TRBJ2-1; D gene uncertain. CDR3 length equals 16 residues. CDR1 and CDR2 from the germline V gene are SGHDT and YYEEEE. V was shortened by 0 bases and J by 7 bases, with 17 bases between the two germline ends. The CDR3 sequence: CASSLGAFGVGNEQFF. The CDR3 nucleotides are TGTGCCAGCAGCTTGGGGGCGTTCGGTGTCGGAAATGAGCAGTTCTTC.

The chain employs TRBV5-1 and TRBJ2-1; 7 bases line up with TRBD2. Germline loops: CDR1 SGHRS, CDR2 YFSETQ. The CDR3 has 14 residues. V was clipped by 2 bases and J by 4 bases; unmatched bases: 3. Here the CDR3 DNA reads TGCGCCAGCAGCTTTCAGGGACTATACAATGAGCAGTTCTTC. Its translation is CASSFQGLYNEQFF.

This clone was detected once. The CDR3 protein is CASHLGPKTEAFF. The CDR3 coding sequence is TGCGCCAGCCACTTGGGGCCAAAGACTGAAGCTTTCTTT. The J gene is TRBJ1-1, the V gene TRBV5-1, with a weak D call TRBD1 (5 bases). The length of the CDR3 is 13 residues. Germline V CDR1 and CDR2: SGHRS, YFSETQ. V shed 7 bases and J shed 5 bases, with 15 bases lying between them. The variable domain in full, with the rest retrieved from reference TRBV5-1 and TRBJ1-1, is KAGVTQTPRYLIKTRGQQVTLSCSPISGHRSVSWYQQTPGQGLQFLFEYFSETQRNKGNFPGRFSGRQFSNSRSEMNVSTLELGDSALYLCASHLGPKTEAFFGQGTRLTVV.

The chain joins TRBV28 to TRBJ2-7; no clear D gene. Germline lookup yields CDR1 MDHEN and CDR2 SYDVKM. The CDR3 has 13 residues. V was pared by 8 bases and J by 0 bases, with 11 bases between. The CDR3 reads CASQYRSSYEQYF. The CDR3 DNA reads TGTGCCAGCCAATACCGGAGCTCCTACGAGCAGTACTTC.

The V and J genes are TRBV6-5 and TRBJ1-2, with TRBD1 identical over 8 bases. From germline, CDR1 is MNHEY and CDR2 SVGAGI. The CDR3 consists of 13 residues. After removal of 0 bases from V and 6 bases from J, the junction contained 0 bases not matched to a gene. DNA for the CDR3: TGTGCCAGCAGTTACTCGACAGGGGATGGCTACACCTTC. Translation gives CASSYSTGDGYTF.

The V gene is TRBV25-1, the J gene TRBJ1-1; 12 nucleotides align to TRBD1. CDR1 and CDR2 from the germline V gene are MGHDK and SYGVNS. The junction had 7 bases not matched to a gene; V was cut back by 1 base and J by 10 bases. The CDR3 contains 15 residues. The CDR3 is CASSEWRGQGAAAFF. For the CDR3, the DNA is TGTGCCAGCAGTGAATGGCGGGGACAGGGGGCGGCAGCTTTCTTT.

In this sample, this clone turned up a few times. The gene calls are TRBV6-5 and TRBJ1-6, with 7 nucleotides matching TRBD1. The junction had 6 bases not matched to a gene; V was cut back by 5 bases and J by 5 bases. CDR1 and CDR2 from the germline V gene are MNHEY and SVGAGI. The CDR3 totals 15 residues. CDR3 amino acids: CASSQRGPDNSPLHF. CDR3 nucleotide sequence: TGTGCCAGCAGTCAAAGGGGGCCCGATAATTCACCCCTCCACTTT.

CDR3 amino acids: CASSFPGTEAFF. The CDR3 nucleotides read TGTGCCAGCAGTTTTCCAGGGACTGAAGCTTTCTTT. The rearrangement links TRBV12-3 or TRBV12-4 to TRBJ1-1; TRBD1 is a possible D gene (5 bases). This CDR3 has 12 residues. V was clipped by 3 bases and J by 5 bases, with 7 bases between them.

V gene TRBV28 combines with J gene TRBJ1-2, with a possible D match to TRBD1 (5 bases). Trimming shortened V by 6 bases and J by 8 bases, and 19 bases separated the two germline ends. The germline V gene has CDR1 MDHEN and CDR2 SYDVKM. The CDR3 has 14 residues. DNA of the CDR3: TGTGCCAGCAGCATCCTTGCGGGGACTCCGGGCTACACCTTC. It codes for CASSILAGTPGYTF.

The V gene is TRBV29-1, the J gene TRBJ1-1; D may be TRBD1 (6 bases). CDR3 length: 14 amino acids. Germline CDR1 is SQVTM and CDR2 is ANQGSEA. With 6 bases removed from V and 4 bases from J, the gap between germline ends came to 18 bases. The CDR3 sequence is CSVAKNRVGTEAFF. The CDR3 DNA reads as TGCAGCGTCGCTAAAAACAGGGTGGGCACTGAAGCTTTCTTT.

This clone was observed a few times. The chain has TRBV6-1 and TRBJ1-2; D ambiguous. In germline, CDR1 is MNHNS, CDR2 SASEGT. Between the trimmed V and J ends, which lost 0 bases and 0 bases, there was a span of 17 bases. This CDR3 contains 18 residues. The CDR3 reads CASSEALGAGSANYGYTF. The CDR3 nucleotides read TGTGCCAGCAGTGAAGCCCTCGGCGCAGGTTCAGCTAACTATGGCTACACCTTC.

V gene TRBV4-2 combines with J gene TRBJ1-2; 7 bases fit TRBD1. The CDR3 has 15 residues. Germline V lookup: CDR1 LGHNA, CDR2 YNFKEQ. The V segment lost 3 bases and the J segment 3 bases; nucleotides outside the gene matches: 7. The CDR3 bases are TGTGCCAGCAGCCAGAGAACAGGGGTGGACTATGGCTACACCTTC. Translating it yields CASSQRTGVDYGYTF.

V and J are TRBV14 and TRBJ2-2, with TRBD1 as a possible D gene (6 bases). Germline V gene lookup returns CDR1 SGHDN and CDR2 FVKESK. The CDR3 extends over 16 amino acids. Trimming took 4 bases from V and 0 from J, leaving 12 bases between them. DNA of the CDR3: TGTGCCAGCAGCCGCCGGACAGTTACGAACACCGGGGAGCTGTTTTTT. Its protein is CASSRRTVTNTGELFF.

The CDR3 here is CASSPRQATAKNIQYF. DNA of the CDR3: TGTGCCAGCTCACCCCGACAGGCTACGGCCAAAAACATTCAGTACTTC. V gene TRBV18 combines with J gene TRBJ2-4, with a weak D call TRBD1 (6 bases). Germline V CDR1 and CDR2: KGHSH, LQKENI. This CDR3 is 16 amino acids long. V dropped 3 bases and J dropped 1 base, with 13 bases sitting between them.

The rearrangement joins TRBV5-4 to TRBJ1-6, with TRBD1 identical over 12 bases. The trim removed 2 bases at V and 6 bases at J, leaving 9 bases unmatched. The CDR3 length is 18 residues. CDR1 and CDR2 from the germline V gene are SGHNT and YYREEE (reference sequence). As DNA, the CDR3 is TGTGCCAGCAGCTTAGGAGGGACAGGGGGCATGTTTAATTCACCCCTCCACTTT. This gives the protein CASSLGGTGGMFNSPLHF.

This CDR3 reads CASRRETGAEGSPLHF. CDR3 bases: TGCGCCAGCAGACGGGAGACAGGGGCTGAGGGATCACCCCTCCACTTT. The chain couples TRBV5-1 to TRBJ1-6, with 8 nucleotides matching TRBD1. CDR1 is SGHRS, CDR2 YFSETQ, per germline. The CDR3 runs 16 residues. With 5 bases clipped from V and 10 bases from J, the junction kept 14 bases outside the gene matches.